This T cell receptor beta chain was sequenced for a study of cytomegalovirus exposure and HLA in healthy donors. Findings of the study overall: What a later analysis reportedly showed was that an Asian-associated ancestry cluster had fewer N-insertions than the approximately 670-donor mean. Immune exposure was documented only through CMV serostatus. The study found most TCR sequences rare, yet found some public TCRs in many donors. In a later analysis, V- and J-gene trimming of beta chains associated with a DCLRE1C missense variant, replicated independently.

Germline lookup yields CDR1 SQVTM and CDR2 ANQGSEA. The CDR3 has 14 residues. V lost 4 bases to trimming and J lost 3 bases; unmatched junction nucleotides: 8. Amplification used 60 Vbeta primers and 13 Jbeta primers. Profiled with immunoSEQ multiplex PCR; TCRdb holds only in-frame clones, not every one. This table holds roughly 180,000 clones, approximately 88% found once. Concerning this clone itself: Its target is not known.

The rearrangement joins TRBV29-1 to TRBJ2-7, with TRBD2 matching 8 bases. The sample was PBMCs. The sequence was obtained from a man aged 30 to 45 in good health and CMV-seronegative. The CDR3 loop is CSVAGGGKVYEQYF. The CDR3 bases are TGCAGCGTTGCGGGCGGGGGGAAAGTCTACGAGCAGTACTTC.